Below, 23 T cell receptor beta chains from the same sample are listed, as sequenced in a study of post-analysis software for immune sequencing data. Researchers reported that TCR beta cDNA libraries carried unique molecular identifiers. TCRdb re-analysed the PCR reads in MiXCR, keeping a single row per CDR3 protein. The sample has approximately 350,000 distinct CDR3 sequences; roughly 36% are singletons. Findings and limits, study-wide: Relative to controls, patients had a few TRBV segments at higher frequency, with TRBV5-6, TRBV5-1 and TRBV20-1 among these.

The antigens these receptors bind are not known. Sequencing was carried out using blood. The source is a girl under 18 with multiple sclerosis.

J is TRBJ2-3 and V is TRBV6-2 or TRBV6-3; 8 nucleotides agree with TRBD1. Germline-derived CDR1 and CDR2 are MNHEY and SVGEGT. V lost 5 bases, J lost 4 bases, and 14 bases stayed unmatched. The CDR3 is 17 amino acids. CDR3: CASSTTKDRADADTQYF. CDR3 bases: TGTGCCAGCAGTACAACAAAGGACAGGGCTGACGCAGATACGCAGTATTTT.

The count of this clonotype is one. V and J are TRBV7-3 and TRBJ2-3, with D possibly matching TRBD2 (5 bases). V lost 4 bases and J 6 bases, leaving 11 bases between the germline ends. This CDR3 is built from 13 residues. CDR1 is SGHTA and CDR2 is FQGTGA in the germline V gene. As DNA, the CDR3 is TGTGCCAGCAGCTCTACGGGGTGGGATACGCAGTATTTT. It translates to CASSSTGWDTQYF.

V gene TRBV13 combines with J gene TRBJ2-3, with TRBD2 matching over 10 bases. This CDR3 spans 16 amino acids. Germline V gene lookup returns CDR1 PRHDT and CDR2 FYEKMQ (reference sequence). The V segment lost 3 bases and the J segment 5 bases; nucleotides outside the gene matches: 8. This chain's CDR3 is CASSFRTSGLGDTQYF. CDR3 in DNA: TGTGCCAGCAGCTTTCGGACTAGCGGCCTTGGAGATACGCAGTATTTT. The full variable domain, completed using reference TRBV13 and TRBJ2-3, is AAGVIQSPRHLIKEKRETATLKCYPIPRHDTVYWYQQGPGQDPQFLISFYEKMQSDKGSIPDRFSAQQFSDYHSELNMSSLELGDSALYFCASSFRTSGLGDTQYFGPGTRLTVL.

This clonotype has just a few counts. The chain combines TRBV3-1 with TRBJ1-2, with 7 nucleotides matching TRBD1. Per germline, CDR1 LGHDT and CDR2 YNNKEL (reference sequence). The CDR3 consists of 16 residues. Trimming took 0 bases from V and 8 from J; bases not matched to a gene: 12. The DNA of the CDR3 is TGTGCCAGCAGCCAAGAAAGGGGATATGTAGGGGGCGGCTACACCTTC. Its translation is CASSQERGYVGGGYTF. The full variable domain, rest sourced from reference TRBV3-1 and TRBJ1-2, is DTAVSQTPKYLVTQMGNDKSIKCEQNLGHDTMYWYKQDSKKFLKIMFSYNNKELIINETVPNRFSPKSPDKAHLNLHINSLELGDSAVYFCASSQERGYVGGGYTFGSGTRLTVV.

This chain links TRBV20-1 with TRBJ1-2, with D hard to call. The V and J ends lost 0 bases and 1 base respectively, with 9 bases between them. Germline V lookup: CDR1 DFQATT, CDR2 SNEGSKA (reference sequence). The CDR3 runs to 14 residues. The CDR3 coding sequence is TGCAGTGCTAGAGATTCAGGCCTTAACTATGGCTACACCTTC. Protein: CSARDSGLNYGYTF.

This chain uses TRBV2 with TRBJ2-4; 13 positions agree with TRBD2. The DNA matches TRBJ2-7 better at its end, which makes the J call doubtful. The CDR3 extends over 13 amino acids. Germline V gene data show CDR1 as SNHLY and CDR2 as FYNNEI. DNA of the CDR3: TGTGCCACCGGGACTAGCGGGGCCTACGAGCAGTACTTC. Its protein product is CATGTSGAYEQYF.

This clonotype showed up just a few times. V usage is TRBV7-9 and J usage is TRBJ2-7, with a tentative D call TRBD2 (6 bases). Germline CDR1 SEHNR, CDR2 FQNEAQ (reference sequence). Trimming removed 0 bases at V and 5 bases at J, with 11 bases between. The CDR3 totals 14 residues. The CDR3, as DNA: TGTGCCAGCAGCTTAGCGCTAACGGGAGACGAGCAGTACTTC. Residues: CASSLALTGDEQYF.

This clonotype has a single count. V is TRBV5-1 and J is TRBJ2-7; TRBD1 is a possible D gene (7 bases). The germline V and J ends were trimmed by 4 bases and 1 base, with 12 bases remaining between them. Germline V gene data show CDR1 as SGHRS and CDR2 as YFSETQ. There are 14 residues in the CDR3. The CDR3: CASSGGDRSYEQYF. The CDR3 DNA follows: TGCGCCAGCAGCGGAGGGGACAGATCCTACGAGCAGTACTTC.

This clonotype showed up many times. The CDR3 sequence: CASSQTGLAGEQFF. The CDR3 nucleotides read TGCGCCAGCAGCCAGACCGGACTAGCTGGTGAGCAGTTCTTC. This chain uses TRBV4-1 with TRBJ2-1; TRBD2 aligns across 8 bases. In germline, CDR1 is MGHRA, CDR2 YSYEKL. Unmatched junction bases numbered 7, after V lost 3 bases and J lost 9 bases. CDR3 size: 14 residues.

V gene TRBV4-1 combines with J gene TRBJ2-1, with D tentatively TRBD1 (5 bases). The CDR3 is 15 amino acids. Germline lookup yields CDR1 MGHRA and CDR2 YSYEKL. V lost 4 bases and J 2 bases, leaving 12 bases between the germline ends. The CDR3: CASSRLQGPYNEQFF. The CDR3 nucleotides are TGCGCCAGCAGCCGACTTCAGGGCCCCTACAATGAGCAGTTCTTC.

The V gene is TRBV7-8, the J gene TRBJ2-7, with D possibly being TRBD1 (5 bases). CDR1 is SGHVS and CDR2 is FQNEAQ in the germline V gene. The CDR3 totals 14 residues. Trimming removed 2 bases from V and 1 base from J, with 9 bases in between. The CDR3 nucleotides are TGTGCCAGCAGCTTATGGGGCCAGTCCTACGAGCAGTACTTC. Its translation: CASSLWGQSYEQYF.

This clonotype was detected a few times. J is TRBJ2-1 and V is TRBV12-3 or TRBV12-4; unclear D gene. The CDR3 spans 13 residues. V lost 5 bases and J 0 bases, leaving 5 bases between the germline ends. DNA for the CDR3: TGTGCCAGCAGTAACAGCTCCTACAATGAGCAGTTCTTC. Translation gives CASSNSSYNEQFF.

This clonotype has a handful of counts. CDR3 loop: CASSSQGEETQYF. The CDR3 DNA reads as TGCGCCAGCAGTAGCCAGGGGGAAGAGACCCAGTACTTC. J is TRBJ2-5 and V is TRBV5-1; TRBD1 matches at 7 bases. Germline-derived CDR1 and CDR2 are SGHRS and YFSETQ. V lost 5 bases to trimming and J lost 3 bases; unmatched junction nucleotides: 4. The CDR3 is 13 amino acids.

This clonotype was seen a few times. CDR3 nucleotides: TGCGCCAGCAGCCTGACAGGGGAGGATCAGCCCCAGCATTTT. Translating it yields CASSLTGEDQPQHF. The rearrangement joins TRBV5-1 to TRBJ1-5, with TRBD1 matching 8 bases. The germline V gene has CDR1 SGHRS and CDR2 YFSETQ. This CDR3 has 14 residues. Unmatched junction bases numbered 5, after V lost 4 bases and J lost 5 bases.

This clonotype was found a few times. This rearrangement joins TRBV7-9 to TRBJ2-7; D call uncertain. Near its end, the DNA agrees better with TRBJ2-5, so the J call may be wrong. This CDR3 has 17 residues. In germline, CDR1 is SEHNR, CDR2 FQNEAQ (reference sequence). CDR3 nucleotides: TGTGCCAGCAGCCACATTTACCGGACCGGTCCTCTTAGGACCCAGTACTTC. It is translated as CASSHIYRTGPLRTQYF.

This clonotype came up a few times. The V and J genes are TRBV9 and TRBJ2-3; TRBD2 is a possible D gene (7 bases). The germline gives CDR1 SGDLS, CDR2 YYNGEE. The CDR3 runs 16 residues. The V end lost 3 bases, the J end lost 5 bases, and 19 bases lay between the germline ends. The CDR3 is CASSGLAGGREDTQYF. In nucleotides, the CDR3 is TGTGCCAGCAGCGGCCTAGCCGGGGGGCGGGAAGATACGCAGTATTTT. The full variable domain, completed using reference TRBV9 and TRBJ2-3, is DSGVTQTPKHLITATGQRVTLRCSPRSGDLSVYWYQQSLDQGLQFLIQYYNGEERAKGNILERFSAQQFPDLHSELNLSSLELGDSALYFCASSGLAGGREDTQYFGPGTRLTVL.

The V and J genes are TRBV20-1 and TRBJ2-1; 9 nucleotides align to TRBD2. The DNA end lines up better with TRBJ2-7; the J call may be wrong. Germline-derived CDR1 and CDR2 are DFQATT and SNEGSKA (reference sequence). The length of the CDR3 is 12 residues. CDR3 loop: CRRGGEYNEQYF. The CDR3 DNA sequence: TGCAGGCGGGGGGGGGAATACAATGAGCAGTACTTC.

The chain couples TRBV6-1 to TRBJ2-1, with D perhaps matching TRBD2 (5 bases). TRBJ2-7 matches the DNA end more closely, so the J call is doubtful. CDR3 length equals 15 residues. Germline V CDR1 and CDR2: MNHNS, SASEGT. In DNA form, the CDR3 reads TGTGCCAGCAGTGAAGCGGGAGCACCCTCGGGCGAGCAGTACTTC. Translating it yields CASSEAGAPSGEQYF.

This chain uses TRBV11-2 with TRBJ1-1, with D hard to call. Per the germline V gene, CDR1 is SGHAT and CDR2 is FQNNGV. The V end lost 0 bases, the J end lost 4 bases, and 9 bases lay between the germline ends. The CDR3 consists of 14 residues. CDR3 residues: CASSLEVWGTEAFF. The CDR3 DNA sequence: TGTGCCAGCAGCTTAGAGGTTTGGGGCACTGAAGCTTTCTTT.

The sample holds one count of this clonotype. The V gene is TRBV7-2, the J gene TRBJ2-5; a possible D gene is TRBD2 (5 bases). The CDR3 runs to 15 residues. Trimming removed 2 bases from V and 2 bases from J, with 12 bases in between. Germline CDR1 reads SGHTA; CDR2 reads FQGNSA. For the CDR3, the DNA is TGTGCCAGCAGCTTACCCCATGGACTGCAAGAGACCCAGTACTTC. Protein product: CASSLPHGLQETQYF.

The gene calls are TRBV6-6 and TRBJ2-7, with 8 bases fitting TRBD2. The CDR3 contains 15 residues. V gave up 6 bases and J gave up 3 bases; unmatched junction bases: 10. Germline CDR1 reads MNHNY; CDR2 reads SVGAGI (reference sequence). CDR3 bases: TGTGCCAGCAGGGCTCGCCAAAGCGGGGGCTACGAGCAGTACTTC. As protein: CASRARQSGGYEQYF.

This clonotype was counted between two and nine times. V is TRBV12-3 or TRBV12-4 and J is TRBJ2-1; perhaps D is TRBD1 or TRBD2 (5 bases each). V was shortened by 2 bases and J by 4 bases, with 9 bases between the two germline ends. The length of the CDR3 is 14 residues. The CDR3 reads CASSLRGLYNEQFF. In nucleotides, the CDR3 is TGTGCCAGCAGTTTACGGGGCTTATACAATGAGCAGTTCTTC.

V and J are TRBV7-2 and TRBJ2-5; no clear D. The CDR3 totals 13 residues. With 3 bases removed from V and 2 bases from J, the gap between germline ends came to 7 bases. Germline-derived CDR1 and CDR2 are SGHTA and FQGNSA. The CDR3 region is CASSFRQQETQYF. CDR3 nucleotides: TGTGCCAGCAGCTTTCGACAACAAGAGACCCAGTACTTC.